Many counts were recorded for the clone carrying this T cell receptor beta chain. The entry originates in a study of spatial heterogeneity in lung cancer. Study at large: Alpha-chain sequences were consistently detected less often than beta-chain sequences.

Per the germline V gene, CDR1 is MNHEY and CDR2 is SVGEGT. V shed 0 bases and J shed 0 bases, with 7 bases lying between them. The CDR3 is 15 residues long. TCRdb processed the 5' RACE reads anew with MiXCR; each CDR3 protein has one entry. In the table there are approximately 13,000 distinct CDR3 sequences, 14% of which are singletons. Time point in this sample: sample taken at primary tumor resection. Unsorted whole RNA samples from tumor, nontumor lung or frozen PBMC were sequenced. Untreated early-stage non-small cell lung cancer patients, approximately 79 in total, were the donors. The V and J genes are TRBV6-2 or TRBV6-3 and TRBJ2-3; D not resolved. The input for sequencing was PBMCs, taken at surgery. The sequence was obtained from a male donor with early-stage non-small cell lung cancer. CDR3 residues: CASSYSLGSTDTQYF. CDR3 nucleotide sequence: TGTGCCAGCAGTTACTCGCTGGGGAGCACAGATACGCAGTATTTT.